This T cell receptor beta chain emerged from a study of shared clonotypes between healthy human individuals. The study, taken as a whole, reports: What rarefaction showed was incomplete sorted-subset sequencing despite large depth. Having only a few donors restricted how much genetic and exposure-history diversity was captured. The study found lower generation probabilities in non-shared clonotypes than in those shared by all four donors.

In the case of this clone: Its antigen is currently unknown.

The naive CD8 population came from CD45RO-negative cells selected for CCR7, without terminally differentiated effector memory CD45RA+ cells. There were no recent acute infections or vaccinations among the donors, who were healthy HIV-negative adults. Generated by immunoSEQ multiplex PCR, the TCRdb table keeps only in-frame clones and is missing some. Counted here are roughly 2,000,000 clones, just under 95% occurring once; the ten biggest clones make up 0.95% to 1.5%. Per germline, CDR1 MDHEN and CDR2 SYDVKM. Unmatched junction bases numbered 4, after V lost 6 bases and J lost 4 bases. CDR3 size: 13 residues.

Sequences were obtained from naive CD8+ T cells sorted from blood. V and J are TRBV28 and TRBJ1-2, with 8 nucleotides matching TRBD1. This TCR came from a man aged 18 to 30 in good health. The CDR3 reads CASSTTGAYGYTF. CDR3 coding DNA: TGTGCCAGCAGCACGACAGGGGCCTATGGCTACACCTTC.